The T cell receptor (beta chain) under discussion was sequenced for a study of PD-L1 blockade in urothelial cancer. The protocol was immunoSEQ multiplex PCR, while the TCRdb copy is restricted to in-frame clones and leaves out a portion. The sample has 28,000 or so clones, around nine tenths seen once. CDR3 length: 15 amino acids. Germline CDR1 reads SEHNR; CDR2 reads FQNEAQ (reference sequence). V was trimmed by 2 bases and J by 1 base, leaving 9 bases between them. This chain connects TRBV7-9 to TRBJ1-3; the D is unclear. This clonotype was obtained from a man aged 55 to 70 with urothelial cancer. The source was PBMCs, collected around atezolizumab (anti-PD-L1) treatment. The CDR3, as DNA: TGTGCCAGCAGCTTACCGGGATCGTCTGGAAACACCATATATTTT. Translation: CASSLPGSSGNTIYF.